This is a list of T cell receptor beta chains from one sample in a study of Graves' ophthalmopathy and Graves' hyperthyroidism. A single record per CDR3 protein comes from TCRdb applying MiXCR to the multiplex PCR reads. This table holds just over 600,000 distinct CDR3 sequences, about 20% found once. Sequenced input: peripheral blood. The receptors derive from a young woman with stable Graves' hyperthyroidism. Some clones in this sample may be carry-over from other donors' samples. The CDR3 runs from the conserved cysteine through the conserved F or W. Fields, in order: D gene, clone size, V gene, J gene, CDR3 DNA, CDR3 protein. The D gene is left open where the match is weak. Not every row has a clone size; where given, it reads once, few, many or a size class.

>NA|NA|TRBV6-2/TRBV6-3|TRBJ2-7
TGTGCCAGCAGTTACTCGGGGGAACCTGTCCACGAGCAGTACTTC
CASSYSGEPVHEQYF
>TRBD1|many|TRBV27|TRBJ1-5
TGTGCCAGCAGTCCCCGACAGGGCTATCAGCCCCAGCATTTT
CASSPRQGYQPQHF
>NA|many|TRBV20-1|TRBJ2-5
TGCAGTGCTGGAACTCCCGGTAGGATAGGGACTCCAGAGACCCAGTACTTC
CSAGTPGRIGTPETQYF
>NA|NA|TRBV14|TRBJ1-1
TGTGCCAGCAGCCAGTATGCGGGGGGGGGAGGCACTGAAGCTTTCTTT
CASSQYAGGGGTEAFF
>NA|few|TRBV11-1|TRBJ1-2
TGTGCCAGCAGTTCGTGGGCCCCGGAACCCAACTATGGCTACACCTTC
CASSSWAPEPNYGYTF
>NA|many|TRBV12-3/TRBV12-4|TRBJ2-5
TGTGCCAGCAGTCCCGGGTGGGGGATGGGGGAGACCCAGTACTTC
CASSPGWGMGETQYF
>TRBD2|many|TRBV6-1|TRBJ2-5
TGTGCCAGCAGTATAGCGGGGGGGACCCAAGAGACCCAGTACTTC
CASSIAGGTQETQYF
>TRBD1|many|TRBV6-4|TRBJ2-5
TGTGCCAGCAGTGACGGGACAGGGGGCGCAGAGACCCAGTACTTC
CASSDGTGGAETQYF
>TRBD1|many|TRBV18|TRBJ1-6
TGTGCCAGCTCACCCTGGGGACAGGGGGCAAATTCACCCCTCCACTTT
CASSPWGQGANSPLHF
>NA|many|TRBV13|TRBJ1-1
TGTGCCAGCAGCTTAGGGGTAGGGGACGCTGAAGCTTTCTTT
CASSLGVGDAEAFF
>NA|NA|TRBV28|TRBJ2-7
TGTGCCAGCAGTTATTATGGGGGCGCGAGGGAGCAGTACTTC
CASSYYGGAREQYF
>TRBD2|many|TRBV7-2|TRBJ2-5
TGTGCCAGCAGCCCTCTACTAGCGGGGGGAGGGGAGACCCAGTACTTC
CASSPLLAGGGETQYF
>NA|NA|TRBV5-1|TRBJ1-1
TGCGCCAGCAGCAAGGACGGGAACACTGAAGCTTTCTTT
CASSKDGNTEAFF
>TRBD1|many|TRBV27|TRBJ1-1
TGTGCCAGCAAAGACAGGGGCGGGGTGAACACTGAAGCTTTCTTT
CASKDRGGVNTEAFF
>NA|many|TRBV12-3/TRBV12-4|TRBJ2-5
TGTGCCAGCAGATCAGACAGCCAAGAGACCCAGTACTTC
CASRSDSQETQYF
>NA|NA|TRBV9|TRBJ1-1
TGTGCCAGCAGCGCGGGGGGTCTAGAACACACTGAAGCTTTCTTT
CASSAGGLEHTEAFF
>NA|many|TRBV20-1|TRBJ2-5
TGCAGTGCTATAGGAGACGGCCCTAAGCCGGAGACCCAGTACTTC
CSAIGDGPKPETQYF
>TRBD2|few|TRBV6-1|TRBJ2-7
TGTACCAGCAGTGAAGCTGCCGCGGGGGTAAACGAGCAGTACTTC
CTSSEAAAGVNEQYF
>NA|many|TRBV20-1|TRBJ2-2
TGCAGTGCTAGAGTGAAGGAGACAGGGAACACCGGGGAGCTGTTTTTT
CSARVKETGNTGELFF
>TRBD1|few|TRBV4-1|TRBJ1-2
TGCGCCAGCAGCCAAGCCATGCGACAGGGCAGAGCTAACTATGGCTACACCTTC
CASSQAMRQGRANYGYTF
>NA|many|TRBV19|TRBJ2-7
TGTGCCAGTAGTATTGAAGGACAAGATCCCTACGAGCAGTACTTC
CASSIEGQDPYEQYF
>NA|many|TRBV6-4|TRBJ1-1
TGTGCCAGCCGGAGGACAACGAACACTGAAGCTTTCTTT
CASRRTTNTEAFF
>NA|many|TRBV6-1|TRBJ2-7
TGTGCCAGCAGTGAAGTCATACAACTGTTAGCGGCTTACGAGCAGTACTTC
CASSEVIQLLAAYEQYF
>NA|many|TRBV20-1|TRBJ2-7
TGCAGTGCTAGAAACGCCCAGTCCTCCTACGAGCAGTACTTC
CSARNAQSSYEQYF
>TRBD1|many|TRBV4-1|TRBJ1-5
TGCGCCAGCAGCCAAGATCCGGGACAGAGCAATCAGCCCCAGCATTTT
CASSQDPGQSNQPQHF
>TRBD1|few|TRBV28|TRBJ1-1
TGTGCCAGCAGTTTGGGCAGGGGGCGTATCGACACTGAAGCTTTCTTT
CASSLGRGRIDTEAFF
>NA|NA|TRBV28|TRBJ2-7
TGTGCCAGCGGCCAGGGACTCGTCTCCTACGAGCAGTACTTC
CASGQGLVSYEQYF
>NA|NA|TRBV30|TRBJ1-6
TGTGCCTGGAGTGTACGGGCGGCACGCCGAACGGCGAATTCACCCCTCCACTTT
CAWSVRAARRTANSPLHF
>NA|NA|TRBV6-2/TRBV6-3|TRBJ2-2
TGTGCCAGCAGTCACCCGGCAGGAGCGAACACCGGGGAGCTGTTTTTT
CASSHPAGANTGELFF
>NA|NA|TRBV6-2/TRBV6-3|TRBJ1-1
TGTGCCACCCTCGGTCGAGGGTCGGGGAACACTGAAGCTTTCTTT
CATLGRGSGNTEAFF
>NA|many|TRBV6-2/TRBV6-3|TRBJ2-5
TGTGCCACCCTCGGGCGAGCAAGGGAGACCCAGTACTTC
CATLGRARETQYF
>NA|many|TRBV6-1|TRBJ1-6
TGTGCCAGCAGTGAACTTCCAACAGGGAGAACCGTTTCACCCCTCCACTTT
CASSELPTGRTVSPLHF
>TRBD1|many|TRBV6-1|TRBJ2-7
TGTGCCAGCAGGTCCGGGACAGGTAACTCCTACGAGCAGTACTTC
CASRSGTGNSYEQYF
>TRBD1|many|TRBV29-1|TRBJ2-7
TGCAGCGTCCCTTCACGGACAGGGGGTCCCTACGAGCAGTACTTC
CSVPSRTGGPYEQYF
>NA|NA|TRBV6-2/TRBV6-3|TRBJ1-3
TGTGCCAGCAGCCATACGGGCGGGACACCTGTCTCTGGAAACACCATATATTTT
CASSHTGGTPVSGNTIYF
>NA|many|TRBV4-1|TRBJ2-5
TGCGCCAGCAGCCAAGGAGCTCTGGGTAGGCGCCAAGAGACCCAGTACTTC
CASSQGALGRRQETQYF
>NA|many|TRBV20-1|TRBJ1-2
TGCAGTGCTAGGGTTTCACTATTAGACACCTTC
CSARVSLLDTF
>NA|NA|TRBV5-1|TRBJ2-5
TGCGCCAGCAGCTTTCCGGGGTCCCAGGAGACCCAGTACTTC
CASSFPGSQETQYF
>NA|few|TRBV7-3|TRBJ1-1
TGTGCCAGCAGCTTACTGTCAGCTCTTCCGGGCACTGAAGCTTTCTTT
CASSLLSALPGTEAFF
>TRBD1|NA|TRBV5-4|TRBJ2-2
TGTGCCAGCAGCTCCCTGGACAGGTTAAGCACCGGGGAGCTGTTTTTT
CASSSLDRLSTGELFF
>TRBD1|NA|TRBV6-7|TRBJ1-5
TGTGCCAGCGTGAGACAGGGAAATCAGCCCCAGCATTTT
CASVRQGNQPQHF
>TRBD1|many|TRBV20-1|TRBJ1-6
TGCAGTGCTAGGCGACAGGGCTCCTATAATTCACCCCTCCACTTT
CSARRQGSYNSPLHF
>TRBD2|many|TRBV20-1|TRBJ2-7
TGCAGTGCTAGAGAACTAGCGGGAGTAAAAGAGCAGTACTTC
CSARELAGVKEQYF
>TRBD1|many|TRBV6-5|TRBJ1-2
TGTGCCAGCAGTTCCCGGGGGACAGGGGAGAACTATGGCTACACCTTC
CASSSRGTGENYGYTF
>NA|NA|TRBV30|TRBJ2-7
TGTGCCTGGGGACATATCTCCTACGAGCAGTACTTC
CAWGHISYEQYF
>NA|many|TRBV2|TRBJ1-3
TGTGCCAGCAGTGAAGACAGATTCTCTGGAAACACCATATATTTT
CASSEDRFSGNTIYF
>NA|many|TRBV7-2|TRBJ1-2
TGTGCCAGCAGCTCCTCAGTGTTGGGCTACACCTTC
CASSSSVLGYTF
>NA|many|TRBV11-2|TRBJ1-2
TGTGCCAGCAGCTCCTATGGTGGCTACACCTTC
CASSSYGGYTF
>NA|NA|TRBV3-1|TRBJ1-2
TGTGCCAGCAGCGGGGAGGGGGGCAACTATGGCTACACCTTC
CASSGEGGNYGYTF
>NA|many|TRBV10-3|TRBJ2-7
TGTGCCACCTGGGGGGACTACGAGCAGTACTTC
CATWGDYEQYF
>NA|NA|TRBV30|TRBJ1-2
TGTGCCTCTGAGGAATTCCGCGGCTACACCTTC
CASEEFRGYTF
>NA|many|TRBV12-3/TRBV12-4|TRBJ1-2
TGTGCCAGCAGTTTATCGGGGAACTATGGCTACACCTTC
CASSLSGNYGYTF
>NA|many|TRBV12-3/TRBV12-4|TRBJ1-1
TGTGCCGTGGGGGAAAACACTGAAGCTTTCTTT
CAVGENTEAFF
>NA|NA|TRBV28|TRBJ2-3
TGTGCCAGCAGTGAACGGGACGGGGAAGAGAGCACAGATACGCAGTATTTT
CASSERDGEESTDTQYF
>NA|many|TRBV20-1|TRBJ1-5
TGCAGTGCTTCAACAGAGACAAGCAATCAGCCCCAGCATTTT
CSASTETSNQPQHF
>TRBD2|NA|TRBV6-1|TRBJ2-7
TGTGCCAGCACCGAGCGCGGGGGGGCCTTCTACGAGCAGTACTTC
CASTERGGAFYEQYF
>NA|many|TRBV5-1|TRBJ2-7
TGCGCCAGCAGCTTGATGGGCAGTTCCTACGAGCAGTACTTC
CASSLMGSSYEQYF
>NA|few|TRBV28|TRBJ1-2
TGTGCCAGCAGGAGCAGAGAAACTAACTATGGCTACACCTTC
CASRSRETNYGYTF
>NA|many|TRBV27|TRBJ2-7
TGTGCCAGCGGGACGGGGGCCGACGTCTACGAGCAGTACTTC
CASGTGADVYEQYF
>NA|many|TRBV5-1|TRBJ1-2
TGCGCCAGCAGCTTGGTAGCAGGGGATTGGCATGGCTACACCTTC
CASSLVAGDWHGYTF